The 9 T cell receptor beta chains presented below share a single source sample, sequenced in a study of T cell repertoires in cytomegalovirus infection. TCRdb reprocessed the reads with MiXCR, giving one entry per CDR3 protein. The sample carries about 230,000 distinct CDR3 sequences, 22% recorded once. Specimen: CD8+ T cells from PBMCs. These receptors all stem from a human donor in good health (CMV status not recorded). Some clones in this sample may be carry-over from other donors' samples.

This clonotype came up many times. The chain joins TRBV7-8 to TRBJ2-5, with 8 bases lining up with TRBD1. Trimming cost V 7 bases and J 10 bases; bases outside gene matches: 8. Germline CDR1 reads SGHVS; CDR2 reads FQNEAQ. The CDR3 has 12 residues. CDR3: CASTPTGTGQYF. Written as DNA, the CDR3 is TGTGCCAGCACCCCTACCGGGACAGGCCAGTACTTC.

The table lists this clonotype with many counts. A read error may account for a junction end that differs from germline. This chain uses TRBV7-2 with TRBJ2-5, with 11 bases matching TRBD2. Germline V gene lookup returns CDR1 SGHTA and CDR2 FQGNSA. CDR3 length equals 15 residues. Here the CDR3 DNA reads TGTGCCAGCAGCCTAGCGGGGGGACACCAAGAGACCCAGTACTTC. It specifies CASSLAGGHQETQYF.

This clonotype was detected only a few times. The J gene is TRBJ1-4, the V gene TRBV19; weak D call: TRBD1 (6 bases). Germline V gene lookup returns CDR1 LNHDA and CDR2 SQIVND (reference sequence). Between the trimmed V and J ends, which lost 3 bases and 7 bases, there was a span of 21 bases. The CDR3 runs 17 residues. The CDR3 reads CASSIDRFIFQREKLFF. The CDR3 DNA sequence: TGTGCCAGTAGTATTGACAGGTTTATTTTCCAGCGTGAAAAACTGTTTTTT.

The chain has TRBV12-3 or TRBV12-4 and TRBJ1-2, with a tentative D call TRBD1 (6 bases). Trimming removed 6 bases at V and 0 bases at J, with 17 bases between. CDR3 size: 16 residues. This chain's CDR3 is CASSRGGLKPNYGYTF. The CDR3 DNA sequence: TGTGCCAGCAGCCGGGGGGGCCTCAAGCCTAACTATGGCTACACCTTC.

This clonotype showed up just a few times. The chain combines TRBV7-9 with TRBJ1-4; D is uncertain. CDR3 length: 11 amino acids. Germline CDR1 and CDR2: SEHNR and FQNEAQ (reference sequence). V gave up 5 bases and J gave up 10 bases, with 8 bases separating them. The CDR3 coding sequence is TGTGCCAGCAGCCTAACCGGAAAACTGTTTTTT. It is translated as CASSLTGKLFF.

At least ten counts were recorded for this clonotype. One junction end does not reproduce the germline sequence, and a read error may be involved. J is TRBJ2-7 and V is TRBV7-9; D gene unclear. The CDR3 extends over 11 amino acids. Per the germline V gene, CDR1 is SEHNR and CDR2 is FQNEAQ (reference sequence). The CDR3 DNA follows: TGTGCCAGCAGCTTAGGGTGGGATTGGGACTTC. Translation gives CASSLGWDWDF.

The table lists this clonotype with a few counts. CDR3 residues: CASSLFPGPRSYEQYF. In DNA, the CDR3 is TGTGCCAGCAGTTTATTTCCCGGGCCCCGCTCCTACGAGCAGTACTTC. The chain recombines TRBV28 with TRBJ2-7; no reliable D call. V gave up 1 base and J gave up 0 bases, with 13 bases separating them. The CDR3 covers 16 residues. Germline V gives CDR1 MDHEN, CDR2 SYDVKM.

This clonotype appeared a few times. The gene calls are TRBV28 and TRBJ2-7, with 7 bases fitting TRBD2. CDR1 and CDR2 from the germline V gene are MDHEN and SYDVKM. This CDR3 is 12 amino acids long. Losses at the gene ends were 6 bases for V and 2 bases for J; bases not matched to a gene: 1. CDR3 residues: CASRGGTYEQYF. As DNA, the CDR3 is TGTGCCAGCAGGGGGGGGACCTACGAGCAGTACTTC.

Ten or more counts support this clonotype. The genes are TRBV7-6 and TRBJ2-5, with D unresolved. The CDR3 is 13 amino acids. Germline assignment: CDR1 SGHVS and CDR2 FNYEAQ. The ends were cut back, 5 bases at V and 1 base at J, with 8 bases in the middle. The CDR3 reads CASSLWVQETQYF. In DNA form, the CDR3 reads TGTGCCAGCAGCCTCTGGGTCCAAGAGACCCAGTACTTC.